These 19 T cell receptor beta chains were all obtained from the same sample, sequenced in a study of cytomegalovirus exposure and HLA in healthy donors (dated by TCRdb to about 2017). The library was made by the immunoSEQ multiplex PCR assay. For the multiplex PCR, a mixture combining 60 forward primers for TCR Vbeta segments and 13 reverse primers for TCR Jbeta segments was used. Sourced from immuneACCESS, this table was stored by TCRdb with only in-frame sequences that have V and J called. A share of the clones is absent; for the studies checked, an unresolved V gene accounts for under half, and the remainder has no known explanation. This sample gives fewer than 95,000 clones in total; roughly two thirds of them show up just once. In total, the top ten clones hold approximately 6% of the sample. The specimen was PBMCs. These receptors originate from a woman aged 25-40 years in good health and CMV-seronegative.

The J gene is TRBJ1-3, the V gene TRBV5-1; a weak D match, TRBD1 (5 bases). This CDR3 is 14 amino acids long. Germline V gene data show CDR1 as SGHRS and CDR2 as YFSETQ. Trimming removed 4 bases from V and 0 bases from J, with 8 bases in between. CDR3 nucleotides: TGCGCCAGCAGCCGTGACAGCTCTGGAAACACCATATATTTT. Amino acids: CASSRDSSGNTIYF.

Note on this clone: This same CDR3 is encoded by further DNA sequences in the sample. CDR3 nucleotide sequence: TGTGCCAGCAGCTTAGCCACAGATACGCAGTATTTT. This gives the protein CASSLATDTQYF. The rearrangement links TRBV5-4 to TRBJ2-3, with D unclear. CDR3 length: 12 amino acids. Germline V gene lookup returns CDR1 SGHNT and CDR2 YYREEE (reference sequence). V lost 2 bases and J lost 2, with 3 bases in between.

The rearrangement links TRBV29-1 to TRBJ1-5; 7 bases line up with TRBD1. CDR1 is SQVTM, CDR2 ANQGSEA, per germline. The V gene end was trimmed by 6 bases and the J gene end by 6 bases; junction bases not matched to a gene: 5. CDR3 length equals 12 residues. CDR3 DNA: TGCAGCGTCCGGACAGGCCGTCAGCCCCAGCATTTT. This codes for CSVRTGRQPQHF.

This clone has just a few counts. The chain joins TRBV29-1 to TRBJ2-2; 11 nucleotides match TRBD1. Germline-derived CDR1 and CDR2 are SQVTM and ANQGSEA. V lost 5 bases and J lost 4; bases outside the gene matches: 3. The CDR3 runs to 14 residues. In nucleotides, the CDR3 is TGCAGCGTTAGGACAGGGGGCTTCACCGGGGAGCTGTTTTTT. The encoded protein is CSVRTGGFTGELFF.

The CDR3 protein is CASSGRSGSAGGYTF. The CDR3 nucleotides are TGTGCCAGCAGTGGCCGGAGTGGTTCGGCGGGTGGCTACACCTTC. The chain links TRBV2 to TRBJ1-2; D gene ambiguous. The CDR3 length is 15 residues. The germline V gene has CDR1 SNHLY and CDR2 FYNNEI. V lost 4 bases to trimming and J lost 7 bases, with 19 bases between them.

CDR3 sequence: CASSLTLGRLNTEAFF. The CDR3 DNA reads as TGTGCCAGCAGCTTAACGTTGGGGCGGTTGAACACTGAAGCTTTCTTT. The V call is TRBV7-3, the J call TRBJ1-1; tentative D call: TRBD1 (5 bases). Germline V gives CDR1 SGHTA, CDR2 FQGTGA. Trimming pared 0 bases from V and 0 bases from J, leaving 11 bases between. This CDR3 is built from 16 residues.

The chain recombines TRBV10-3 with TRBJ1-5; D remains unclear. V lost 6 bases and J 2 bases, leaving 8 bases between the germline ends. This CDR3 contains 13 residues. Germline CDR1 and CDR2: ENHRY and SYGVKD. CDR3 protein: CAISLGGNQPQHF. CDR3 in DNA: TGTGCCATCAGCCTCGGAGGCAATCAGCCCCAGCATTTT.

V is TRBV28 and J is TRBJ2-7, with D unresolved. V lost 8 bases, J lost 12 bases, and 11 bases lay in between. The CDR3 is made up of 9 amino acids. The V gene's germline CDR1 is MDHEN and CDR2 SYDVKM. This CDR3 is CASGPWVYF. CDR3 in DNA: TGTGCCAGCGGGCCTTGGGTGTACTTC.

Only a few counts were recorded for this clone. The V gene is TRBV28, the J gene TRBJ1-6; 9 nucleotides align to TRBD1. This CDR3 spans 14 amino acids. V lost 5 bases to trimming and J lost 7 bases; unmatched junction nucleotides: 3. Germline-derived CDR1 and CDR2 are MDHEN and SYDVKM. CDR3 in DNA: TGTGCCAGCAGTACCGGACAGGGGAATTCACCCCTCCACTTT. It translates to CASSTGQGNSPLHF. Drawing the rest from reference TRBV28 and TRBJ1-6, the complete variable domain is DVKVTQSSRYLVKRTGEKVFLECVQDMDHENMFWYRQDPGLGLRLIYFSYDVKMKEKGDIPEGYSVSREKKERFSLILESASTNQTSMYLCASSTGQGNSPLHFGNGTRLTVT.

The genes are TRBV4-1 and TRBJ2-1; TRBD2 matches at 10 bases. CDR3 length: 12 amino acids. Germline V CDR1 and CDR2: MGHRA, YSYEKL. Unmatched junction bases numbered 5, after V lost 3 bases and J lost 15 bases. The CDR3 loop is CASSHAGLARFF. CDR3 nucleotide sequence: TGCGCCAGCAGCCACGCGGGACTAGCGAGGTTCTTC.

The chain joins TRBV5-1 to TRBJ2-1, with 7 bases lining up with TRBD1. This CDR3 comprises 14 residues. Germline assignment: CDR1 SGHRS and CDR2 YFSETQ. The ends lost 4 bases at V and 7 bases at J; junction bases unmatched: 8. The CDR3 region is CASSPRTGRNEQFF. The CDR3 region has the DNA TGCGCCAGCAGCCCCAGGACAGGTAGAAATGAGCAGTTCTTC.

The J gene is TRBJ1-2, the V gene TRBV7-6, with 7 bases matching TRBD1. Germline V gene lookup returns CDR1 SGHVS and CDR2 FNYEAQ. V gave up 5 bases and J gave up 10 bases; unmatched junction bases: 7. The CDR3 extends over 12 amino acids. The CDR3 DNA is TGTGCCAGCAGCCCCGACAGGGCGGCCTACACCTTC. The encoded protein is CASSPDRAAYTF.

The gene calls are TRBV6-6 and TRBJ1-2; 7 bases align to TRBD1. Germline CDR1 reads MNHNY; CDR2 reads SVGAGI (reference sequence). This CDR3 region has 14 residues. The ends lost 0 bases at V and 6 bases at J; junction bases unmatched: 4. The CDR3 DNA is TGTGCCAGCAGTTACTCAAAAGGGGGCAATGGCTACACCTTC. It is translated as CASSYSKGGNGYTF.

The chain couples TRBV19 to TRBJ1-5; weak D call: TRBD1 (6 bases). CDR1 LNHDA and CDR2 SQIVND come from the germline V gene (reference sequence). V was trimmed by 6 bases and J by 4 bases, leaving 13 bases between them. This CDR3 comprises 14 residues. CDR3 sequence reads: CASRPQGGNQPQHF. CDR3 DNA: TGTGCCAGTAGACCACAGGGTGGTAATCAGCCCCAGCATTTT.

The gene calls are TRBV6-5 and TRBJ2-4, with 7 bases identical to TRBD1. Looked up from germline, CDR1 is MNHEY and CDR2 is SVGAGI. The CDR3 has 15 residues. The V gene end was trimmed by 3 bases and the J gene end by 2 bases; junction bases not matched to a gene: 4. Written as DNA, the CDR3 is TGTGCCAGCAGTTATACGACAGGGTCCAAAAACATTCAGTACTTC. As protein: CASSYTTGSKNIQYF.

This clone was detected only a few times. Here the CDR3 DNA reads TGTGCCAGCCAACAGCCATACACTGAAGCTTTCTTT. Its translation is CASQQPYTEAFF. V gene TRBV2 combines with J gene TRBJ1-1; D remains unclear. The length of the CDR3 is 12 residues. The V gene's germline CDR1 is SNHLY and CDR2 FYNNEI. Trimming took off 8 bases at V and 3 bases at J, with 10 bases between the two ends.

The rearrangement joins TRBV7-2 to TRBJ2-7, with 7 positions matching TRBD2. In germline, CDR1 is SGHTA, CDR2 FQGNSA. The CDR3 is 15 residues long. V was pared by 0 bases and J by 3 bases, with 5 bases of the junction left unmatched. The CDR3 nucleotides are TGTGCCAGCAGCTTAGCCCCGGGACTAATCTACGAGCAGTACTTC. It translates to CASSLAPGLIYEQYF.

V is TRBV18 and J is TRBJ2-7; 8 bases agree with TRBD2. Trimming removed 8 bases from V and 3 bases from J; junction bases left unmatched: 9. The CDR3 spans 14 residues. Germline CDR1 is KGHSH and CDR2 is LQKENI. Written as DNA, the CDR3 is TGTGCCAGCACCTCGGGACTAGGCGACTACGAGCAGTACTTC. Residues: CASTSGLGDYEQYF.

In this sample, this clone turned up a few times. This sequence joins TRBV10-1 and TRBJ2-7, with TRBD2 matching over 12 bases. The CDR3 totals 16 residues. Germline trimming cut 1 base from V and 3 bases from J; bases unmatched to any gene: 4. Germline V CDR1 and CDR2: WNHNN, SYGVQD (reference sequence). The CDR3 loop is CASSEYRTSGNYEQYF. Written as DNA, the CDR3 is TGCGCCAGCAGTGAGTACCGGACTAGCGGGAACTACGAGCAGTACTTC.